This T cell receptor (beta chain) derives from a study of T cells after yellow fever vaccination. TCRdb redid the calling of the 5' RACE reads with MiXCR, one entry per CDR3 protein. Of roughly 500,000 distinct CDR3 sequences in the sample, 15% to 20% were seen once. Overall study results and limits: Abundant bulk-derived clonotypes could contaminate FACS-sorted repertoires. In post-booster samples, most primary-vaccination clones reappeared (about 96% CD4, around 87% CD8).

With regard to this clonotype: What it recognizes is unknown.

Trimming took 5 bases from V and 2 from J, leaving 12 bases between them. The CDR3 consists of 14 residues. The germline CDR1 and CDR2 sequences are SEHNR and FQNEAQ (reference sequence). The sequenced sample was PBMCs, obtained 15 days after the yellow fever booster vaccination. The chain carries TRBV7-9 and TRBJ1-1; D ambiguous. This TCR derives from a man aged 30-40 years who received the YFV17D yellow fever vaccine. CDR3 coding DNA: TGTGCCAGCAGCCCTCTCGTGTTAAACACTGAAGCTTTCTTT. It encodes CASSPLVLNTEAFF.